This T cell receptor beta chain stems from a study of CD8 T cells in Susac syndrome. An amount of RNA that ranged from about 0.45 to 1 ug was reverse transcribed with random hexamers. The amplification used immunoSEQ multiplex PCR on TCR beta CDR3; it spanned 54 Vbeta and 13 Jbeta. MiXCR was run by TCRdb on the immunoSEQ multiplex PCR reads, yielding one entry per CDR3 protein. This sample has about 210,000 distinct CDR3 sequences, with around 95% found just once. This sequence was found in a human donor with multiple sclerosis. Sequenced material: CD4+ T cells from PBMCs.

The CDR3 DNA follows: TGTGCCAGCAGCGTAGGCGGGGGGACCACAGATACGCAGTATTTT. This translates into CASSVGGGTTDTQYF. The V gene is TRBV9, the J gene TRBJ2-3; 8 bases align to TRBD2. V lost 0 bases, J lost 2 bases, and 2 bases stayed unmatched. The CDR3 totals 15 residues. Germline lookup yields CDR1 SGDLS and CDR2 YYNGEE.